These T cell receptor beta chains were read from a single sample in a study of beta chain features in type 1 diabetes. The protocol was immunoSEQ multiplex PCR, while the TCRdb copy is restricted to in-frame clones and leaves out a portion. The sample carries fewer than 350,000 clones, around 16% recorded once. The source material was naive CD4+ T cells from blood. The receptor set was obtained from a young man with type 1 diabetes. Both conserved end residues are part of each CDR3. The order of the fields is J gene, D gene, V gene, clone size, CDR3 protein, CDR3 DNA. A D gene is named only where the DNA matches it firmly. Not all rows give a size; the values are once, few, many and, for expanded clones, a class.

j_gene: TRBJ2-7; d_gene: NA; v_gene: TRBV11-2; abundance: NA; CDR3aa: CASSLTGDTFYEQYF; CDR3nt: TGTGCCAGCAGCTTGACCGGGGACACCTTCTACGAGCAGTACTTC
j_gene: TRBJ2-5; d_gene: TRBD2; v_gene: TRBV28; abundance: few; CDR3aa: CASTSPGTSGRETQYF; CDR3nt: TGTGCCAGCACCTCCCCCGGGACTAGCGGTAGAGAGACCCAGTACTTC
j_gene: TRBJ2-2; d_gene: NA; v_gene: TRBV19; abundance: few; CDR3aa: CASRMQGYTGELFF; CDR3nt: TGTGCCAGTAGGATGCAGGGATACACCGGGGAGCTGTTTTTT
j_gene: TRBJ2-3; d_gene: NA; v_gene: TRBV4-3; abundance: few; CDR3aa: CASSQEGADTQYF; CDR3nt: TGCGCCAGCAGCCAAGAAGGGGCAGATACGCAGTATTTT
j_gene: TRBJ2-1; d_gene: NA; v_gene: TRBV5-1; abundance: few; CDR3aa: CASSLGPAGLNEQFF; CDR3nt: TGCGCCAGCAGCTTGGGACCAGCGGGTCTCAATGAGCAGTTCTTC
j_gene: TRBJ1-4; d_gene: NA; v_gene: TRBV30; abundance: few; CDR3aa: CAWSQGLITNEKLFF; CDR3nt: TGTGCCTGGAGCCAGGGCCTGATTACTAATGAAAAACTGTTTTTT
j_gene: TRBJ1-1; d_gene: TRBD1; v_gene: TRBV7-8; abundance: NA; CDR3aa: CASSFLRGRISNTEAFF; CDR3nt: TGTGCCAGCAGCTTTCTCAGGGGGCGGATATCGAACACTGAAGCTTTCTTT
j_gene: TRBJ1-1; d_gene: NA; v_gene: TRBV29-1; abundance: NA; CDR3aa: CSVYYRLMNTEAFF; CDR3nt: TGCAGCGTCTACTACAGGCTCATGAACACTGAAGCTTTCTTT
j_gene: TRBJ1-6; d_gene: NA; v_gene: TRBV7-9; abundance: NA; CDR3aa: CASSPESQNSPLHF; CDR3nt: TGTGCCAGCAGCCCGGAGAGTCAGAATTCACCCCTCCACTTT
j_gene: TRBJ2-7; d_gene: NA; v_gene: TRBV2; abundance: NA; CDR3aa: CASSEASQGGRYEQYF; CDR3nt: TGTGCCAGCAGTGAAGCATCCCAGGGGGGTCGCTACGAGCAGTACTTC
j_gene: TRBJ1-5; d_gene: TRBD1; v_gene: TRBV30; abundance: NA; CDR3aa: CAWTEGQGGQPQHF; CDR3nt: TGTGCCTGGACTGAGGGACAGGGCGGTCAGCCCCAGCATTTT
j_gene: TRBJ2-7; d_gene: TRBD1; v_gene: TRBV7-2; abundance: NA; CDR3aa: CASSRGQGRNEQYF; CDR3nt: TGTGCCAGCAGCCGTGGACAGGGAAGGAACGAGCAGTACTTC
j_gene: TRBJ2-3; d_gene: NA; v_gene: TRBV2; abundance: NA; CDR3aa: CASSEDGIDTQYF; CDR3nt: TGTGCCAGCAGTGAAGACGGTATAGATACGCAGTATTTT
j_gene: TRBJ2-3; d_gene: NA; v_gene: TRBV5-1; abundance: few; CDR3aa: CASSLDSLSTDTQYF; CDR3nt: TGCGCCAGCAGCTTGGACAGTCTTAGCACAGATACGCAGTATTTT
j_gene: TRBJ2-1; d_gene: NA; v_gene: TRBV29-1; abundance: few; CDR3aa: CSGARVAYNEQFF; CDR3nt: TGCAGCGGGGCCAGGGTGGCCTACAATGAGCAGTTCTTC
j_gene: TRBJ2-7; d_gene: TRBD2; v_gene: TRBV6-5; abundance: NA; CDR3aa: CASSYRPSGYSYEQYF; CDR3nt: TGTGCCAGCAGTTATAGGCCTAGCGGGTATTCCTACGAGCAGTACTTC
j_gene: TRBJ2-3; d_gene: NA; v_gene: TRBV5-1; abundance: NA; CDR3aa: CASSLEYRDTDTQYF; CDR3nt: TGCGCCAGCAGCTTGGAGTACAGGGACACAGATACGCAGTATTTT
j_gene: TRBJ1-5; d_gene: NA; v_gene: TRBV5-6; abundance: few; CDR3aa: CASSLGGGQNQPQHF; CDR3nt: TGTGCCAGCAGCTTGGGAGGTGGCCAAAATCAGCCCCAGCATTTT
j_gene: TRBJ2-7; d_gene: NA; v_gene: TRBV15; abundance: NA; CDR3aa: CATSGGSAYEQYF; CDR3nt: TGTGCCACCAGCGGTGGTTCAGCCTACGAGCAGTACTTC
j_gene: TRBJ1-1; d_gene: NA; v_gene: TRBV7-9; abundance: few; CDR3aa: CASSLGVWAQPNTEAFF; CDR3nt: TGTGCCAGCAGCCTAGGTGTTTGGGCACAACCGAACACTGAAGCTTTCTTT
j_gene: TRBJ1-1; d_gene: TRBD1; v_gene: TRBV10-3; abundance: few; CDR3aa: CASRQGLDTEAFF; CDR3nt: TGTGCCTCCCGACAGGGACTGGACACTGAAGCTTTCTTT
j_gene: TRBJ2-7; d_gene: NA; v_gene: TRBV7-9; abundance: NA; CDR3aa: CASSPWGSSYEQYF; CDR3nt: TGTGCCAGCAGCCCGTGGGGCAGTTCTTACGAGCAGTACTTC
j_gene: TRBJ2-4; d_gene: NA; v_gene: TRBV7-2; abundance: few; CDR3aa: CASSLIPRNIQYF; CDR3nt: TGTGCCAGCAGCTTGATTCCGAGAAACATTCAGTACTTC
j_gene: TRBJ1-2; d_gene: NA; v_gene: TRBV7-2; abundance: few; CDR3aa: CASSLSFEGGGYTF; CDR3nt: TGTGCCAGCAGCTTATCGTTCGAGGGCGGTGGCTACACCTTC
j_gene: TRBJ1-2; d_gene: TRBD1; v_gene: TRBV10-2; abundance: NA; CDR3aa: CASSEYVSGGRGYTF; CDR3nt: TGCGCCAGCAGTGAATACGTGTCAGGGGGCCGGGGCTACACCTTC
j_gene: TRBJ2-3; d_gene: NA; v_gene: TRBV28; abundance: NA; CDR3aa: CASRATDTQYF; CDR3nt: TGTGCCAGCAGGGCTACAGATACGCAGTATTTT
j_gene: TRBJ2-1; d_gene: TRBD1; v_gene: TRBV18; abundance: few; CDR3aa: CASSPIGQGYNEQFF; CDR3nt: TGTGCCAGCTCACCTATAGGACAGGGTTACAATGAGCAGTTCTTC
j_gene: TRBJ2-5; d_gene: TRBD1; v_gene: TRBV2; abundance: NA; CDR3aa: CASSPLTGGEETQYF; CDR3nt: TGTGCCAGCAGTCCCCTGACAGGGGGCGAAGAGACCCAGTACTTC
j_gene: TRBJ2-1; d_gene: NA; v_gene: TRBV5-1; abundance: few; CDR3aa: CASSPSRGGNYNEQFF; CDR3nt: TGCGCCAGCAGCCCCTCGCGGGGTGGGAACTACAATGAGCAGTTCTTC
j_gene: TRBJ2-1; d_gene: NA; v_gene: TRBV29-1; abundance: few; CDR3aa: CSVVSGYNEQFF; CDR3nt: TGCAGCGTTGTATCGGGCTACAATGAGCAGTTCTTC
j_gene: TRBJ1-5; d_gene: NA; v_gene: TRBV2; abundance: NA; CDR3aa: CASSRQVSNQPQHF; CDR3nt: TGTGCCAGCAGCAGACAGGTTAGCAATCAGCCCCAGCATTTT
j_gene: TRBJ2-7; d_gene: TRBD1; v_gene: TRBV5-1; abundance: few; CDR3aa: CASSWRQGAREQYF; CDR3nt: TGCGCCAGCAGCTGGAGACAGGGGGCGAGGGAGCAGTACTTC
j_gene: TRBJ2-6; d_gene: TRBD1; v_gene: TRBV9; abundance: few; CDR3aa: CASRTGTGSGANVLTF; CDR3nt: TGTGCCAGCAGGACCGGGACAGGCTCTGGGGCCAACGTCCTGACTTTC
j_gene: TRBJ2-7; d_gene: TRBD2; v_gene: TRBV30; abundance: NA; CDR3aa: CACLGLAGYEQYF; CDR3nt: TGTGCCTGTTTGGGACTAGCGGGCTACGAGCAGTACTTC
j_gene: TRBJ2-1; d_gene: TRBD1; v_gene: TRBV28; abundance: few; CDR3aa: CASRGQGLDEQFF; CDR3nt: TGTGCCAGCAGGGGACAGGGTCTCGATGAGCAGTTCTTC
j_gene: TRBJ2-2; d_gene: NA; v_gene: TRBV11-2; abundance: few; CDR3aa: CASSLVRQGTGELFF; CDR3nt: TGTGCCAGCAGCTTAGTCCGGCAGGGAACCGGGGAGCTGTTTTTT
j_gene: TRBJ2-7; d_gene: NA; v_gene: TRBV6-5; abundance: few; CDR3aa: CASSYGTKQYF; CDR3nt: TGTGCCAGCAGTTACGGCACAAAGCAGTACTTC
j_gene: TRBJ2-1; d_gene: TRBD2; v_gene: TRBV18; abundance: few; CDR3aa: CASSSLTSGGYNEQFF; CDR3nt: TGTGCCAGCTCATCCCTCACCAGCGGGGGGTACAATGAGCAGTTCTTC
j_gene: TRBJ1-1; d_gene: NA; v_gene: TRBV7-8; abundance: NA; CDR3aa: CASSSGRGEAFF; CDR3nt: TGTGCCAGCAGCTCTGGACGGGGTGAAGCTTTCTTT
j_gene: TRBJ2-5; d_gene: TRBD2; v_gene: TRBV2; abundance: few; CDR3aa: CASTTSGRETQYF; CDR3nt: TGTGCCAGTACGACTAGCGGGAGGGAGACCCAGTACTTC
j_gene: TRBJ2-2; d_gene: TRBD1; v_gene: TRBV5-1; abundance: NA; CDR3aa: CASSPPTGTSGELFF; CDR3nt: TGCGCCAGCAGCCCGCCGACAGGGACGAGCGGGGAGCTGTTTTTT
j_gene: TRBJ1-1; d_gene: NA; v_gene: TRBV28; abundance: NA; CDR3aa: CASISPSTEAFF; CDR3nt: TGTGCCAGCATATCGCCCAGCACTGAAGCTTTCTTT
j_gene: TRBJ1-3; d_gene: NA; v_gene: TRBV25-1; abundance: few; CDR3aa: CASSELRGSGNTIYF; CDR3nt: TGTGCCAGCAGTGAATTACGGGGGTCTGGAAACACCATATATTTT
j_gene: TRBJ2-7; d_gene: NA; v_gene: TRBV2; abundance: few; CDR3aa: CASTSYEQYF; CDR3nt: TGTGCCAGCACTTCCTACGAGCAGTACTTC
j_gene: TRBJ2-7; d_gene: TRBD2; v_gene: TRBV6-5; abundance: few; CDR3aa: CASSYSGAGVYEQYF; CDR3nt: TGTGCCAGCAGTTACTCGGGTGCGGGAGTCTACGAGCAGTACTTC
j_gene: TRBJ2-1; d_gene: TRBD2; v_gene: TRBV13; abundance: NA; CDR3aa: CASSPGTSGNNEQFF; CDR3nt: TGTGCCAGCAGCCCCGGGACTAGCGGAAACAATGAGCAGTTCTTC
j_gene: TRBJ2-1; d_gene: TRBD2; v_gene: TRBV2; abundance: NA; CDR3aa: CASSDVASGSNEQFF; CDR3nt: TGTGCCAGCAGTGATGTCGCTAGCGGGAGTAATGAGCAGTTCTTC
j_gene: TRBJ2-6; d_gene: NA; v_gene: TRBV6-5; abundance: NA; CDR3aa: CASSYARAIGANVLTF; CDR3nt: TGTGCCAGCAGTTACGCGCGGGCAATCGGGGCCAACGTCCTGACTTTC
j_gene: TRBJ1-4; d_gene: TRBD1; v_gene: TRBV30; abundance: few; CDR3aa: CAWSDNNRGTNEKLFF; CDR3nt: TGTGCCTGGAGTGACAACAACAGGGGGACTAATGAAAAACTGTTTTTT
j_gene: TRBJ1-1; d_gene: NA; v_gene: TRBV30; abundance: NA; CDR3aa: CAWSARGWGTEAFF; CDR3nt: TGTGCCTGGAGCGCCCGAGGGTGGGGAACTGAAGCTTTCTTT
j_gene: TRBJ2-7; d_gene: NA; v_gene: TRBV30; abundance: NA; CDR3aa: CAWREVGVRHEQYF; CDR3nt: TGTGCCTGGAGGGAAGTCGGGGTCCGCCACGAGCAGTACTTC
j_gene: TRBJ1-4; d_gene: TRBD1; v_gene: TRBV7-2; abundance: few; CDR3aa: CASSPQGQLNEKLFF; CDR3nt: TGTGCCAGCAGCCCCCAGGGACAGCTGAATGAAAAACTGTTTTTT
j_gene: TRBJ2-7; d_gene: TRBD1; v_gene: TRBV5-1; abundance: NA; CDR3aa: CASSADRANEQYF; CDR3nt: TGCGCCAGCAGCGCTGACAGGGCCAACGAGCAGTACTTC
j_gene: TRBJ1-2; d_gene: NA; v_gene: TRBV7-9; abundance: NA; CDR3aa: CASSLAQEPGGYTF; CDR3nt: TGTGCCAGCAGCTTGGCGCAGGAACCGGGGGGCTACACCTTC
j_gene: TRBJ2-3; d_gene: NA; v_gene: TRBV4-2; abundance: NA; CDR3aa: CASSQDSEPRSTQYF; CDR3nt: TGTGCCAGCAGCCAAGACTCTGAGCCGAGGAGTACGCAGTATTTT
j_gene: TRBJ1-1; d_gene: NA; v_gene: TRBV4-3; abundance: few; CDR3aa: CASSRRGNTEAFF; CDR3nt: TGCGCCAGCAGCCGCAGGGGGAACACTGAAGCTTTCTTT
j_gene: TRBJ2-1; d_gene: TRBD1; v_gene: TRBV29-1; abundance: many; CDR3aa: CSVESRGSQFF; CDR3nt: TGCAGCGTTGAGAGCAGGGGGTCCCAGTTCTTC
j_gene: TRBJ2-5; d_gene: NA; v_gene: TRBV27; abundance: NA; CDR3aa: CASSLSGEETQYF; CDR3nt: TGTGCCAGCAGTTTATCAGGGGAAGAGACCCAGTACTTC
j_gene: TRBJ2-1; d_gene: TRBD2; v_gene: TRBV28; abundance: NA; CDR3aa: CASSSSRTSGRNEQFF; CDR3nt: TGTGCCAGCAGTTCCTCACGGACTAGCGGGAGGAATGAGCAGTTCTTC
j_gene: TRBJ2-5; d_gene: NA; v_gene: TRBV11-2; abundance: NA; CDR3aa: CASSNRRTEDANF; CDR3nt: TGTGCCAGCAGCAACCGCCGGACTGAGGATGCCAACTTC